Included here is one T cell receptor beta chain sequence, with context. Trimming cost V 6 bases and J 8 bases, with 17 bases left between them. The CDR3 runs to 14 residues. Germline V gene lookup returns CDR1 MNHNY and CDR2 SVGAGI (reference sequence). This record belongs to a study of early stage breast cancer tumors. The assay was immunoSEQ multiplex PCR, and TCRdb's table has in-frame clones only and misses some. The table includes roughly 57,000 clones, around 90% detected once. V gene TRBV6-6 combines with J gene TRBJ2-4; tentatively, D is TRBD1 (6 bases). The sequencing input was blood. This sequence was found in a person aged 70 to 85 with breast cancer. CDR3 residues: CASRYGQSPDIQYF. In nucleotides, the CDR3 is TGTGCCAGCAGGTATGGACAGTCTCCGGACATTCAGTACTTC.